This TCR beta chain appears in the sequencing data of a study of CD8 T cells in Susac syndrome. Comment on this clonotype: The junction does not match germline at one end; this may be a read error.

Roughly 0.5 to 1 ug RNA was reverse transcribed with random hexamers. Using its own MiXCR run on the immunoSEQ multiplex PCR reads, TCRdb lists one record per CDR3 protein. There are 150,000 to 200,000 distinct CDR3 sequences in the sample; about 93% occur only once, and 0.13% lies in the top ten. The source is a human donor in good health. Source material: CD4+ T cells from PBMCs.

This chain's CDR3 is CASSLMGTANEQLF. In DNA form, the CDR3 reads TGCGCCAGCAGCTTGATGGGGACAGCCAATGAGCAGCTCTTC. The chain links TRBV5-1 to TRBJ2-1; 7 bases are shared with TRBD1. There are 14 residues in the CDR3. Germline V gives CDR1 SGHRS, CDR2 YFSETQ.